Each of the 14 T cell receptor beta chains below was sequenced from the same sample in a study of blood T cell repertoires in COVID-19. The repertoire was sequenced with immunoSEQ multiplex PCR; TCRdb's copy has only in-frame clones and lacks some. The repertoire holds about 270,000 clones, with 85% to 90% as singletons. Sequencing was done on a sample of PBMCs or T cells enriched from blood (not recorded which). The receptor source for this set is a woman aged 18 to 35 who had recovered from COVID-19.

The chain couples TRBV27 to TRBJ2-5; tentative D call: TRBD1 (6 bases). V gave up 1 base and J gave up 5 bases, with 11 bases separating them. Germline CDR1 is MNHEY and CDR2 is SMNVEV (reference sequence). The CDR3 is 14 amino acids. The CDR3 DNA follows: TGTGCCAGCAGTTTATTCGCAGGGGATGAGACCCAGTACTTC. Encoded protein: CASSLFAGDETQYF.

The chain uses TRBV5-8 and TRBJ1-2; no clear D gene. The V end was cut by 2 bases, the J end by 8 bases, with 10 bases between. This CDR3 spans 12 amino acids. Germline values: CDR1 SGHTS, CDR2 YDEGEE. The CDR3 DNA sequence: TGTGCCAGCAGCTTTCGAGGGATCGGCTACACCTTC. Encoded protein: CASSFRGIGYTF.

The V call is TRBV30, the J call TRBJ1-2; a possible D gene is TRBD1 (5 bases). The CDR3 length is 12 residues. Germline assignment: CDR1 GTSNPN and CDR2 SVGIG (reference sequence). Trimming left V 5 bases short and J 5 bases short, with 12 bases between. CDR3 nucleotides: TGTGCCTGGGTGGGGGGTCCATATGGCTACACCTTC. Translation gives CAWVGGPYGYTF. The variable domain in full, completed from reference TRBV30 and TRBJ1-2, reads SQTIHQWPATLVQPVGSPLSLECTVEGTSNPNLYWYRQAAGRGLQLLFYSVGIGQISSEVPQNLSASRPQDRQFILSSKKLLLSDSGFYLCAWVGGPYGYTFGSGTRLTVV.

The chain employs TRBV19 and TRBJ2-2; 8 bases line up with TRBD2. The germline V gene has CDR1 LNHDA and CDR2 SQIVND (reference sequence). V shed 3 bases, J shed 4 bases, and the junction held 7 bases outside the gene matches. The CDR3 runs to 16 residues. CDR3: CASSIRGGAATGELFF. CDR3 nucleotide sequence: TGTGCCAGTAGTATCCGGGGGGGGGCGGCCACCGGGGAGCTGTTTTTT.

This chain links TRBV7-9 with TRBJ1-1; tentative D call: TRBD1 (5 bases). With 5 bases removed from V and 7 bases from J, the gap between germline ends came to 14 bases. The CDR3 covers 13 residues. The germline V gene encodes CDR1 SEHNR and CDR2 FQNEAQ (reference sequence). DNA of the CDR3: TGTGCCAGCAGCCCCTCTGCCGGGGGTGAAGCTTTCTTT. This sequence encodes CASSPSAGGEAFF.

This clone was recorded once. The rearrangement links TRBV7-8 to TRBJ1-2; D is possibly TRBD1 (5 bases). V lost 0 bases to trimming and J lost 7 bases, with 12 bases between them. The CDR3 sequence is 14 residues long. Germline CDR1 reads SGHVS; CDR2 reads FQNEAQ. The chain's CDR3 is CASSLAGGGGGYTF. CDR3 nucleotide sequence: TGTGCCAGCAGCTTAGCGGGGGGAGGAGGTGGCTACACCTTC.

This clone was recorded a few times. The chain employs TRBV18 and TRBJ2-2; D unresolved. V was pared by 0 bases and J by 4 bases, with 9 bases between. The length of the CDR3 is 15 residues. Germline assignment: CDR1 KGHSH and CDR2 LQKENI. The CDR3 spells CASSPPDIFTGELFF. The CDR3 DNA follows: TGTGCCAGCTCACCACCAGACATATTCACCGGGGAGCTGTTTTTT.

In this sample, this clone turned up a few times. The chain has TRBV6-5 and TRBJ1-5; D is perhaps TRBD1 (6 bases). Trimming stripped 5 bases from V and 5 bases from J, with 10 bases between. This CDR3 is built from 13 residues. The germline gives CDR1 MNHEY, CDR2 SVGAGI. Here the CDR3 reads CASSRDTHQPQHF. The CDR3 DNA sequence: TGTGCCAGCAGTAGGGACACCCATCAGCCCCAGCATTTT.

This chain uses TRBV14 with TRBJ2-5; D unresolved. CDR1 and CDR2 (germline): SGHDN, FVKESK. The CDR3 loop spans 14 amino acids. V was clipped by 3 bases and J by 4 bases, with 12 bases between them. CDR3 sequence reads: CASSQTFGRETQYF. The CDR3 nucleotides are TGTGCCAGCAGCCAGACATTTGGTCGAGAGACCCAGTACTTC.

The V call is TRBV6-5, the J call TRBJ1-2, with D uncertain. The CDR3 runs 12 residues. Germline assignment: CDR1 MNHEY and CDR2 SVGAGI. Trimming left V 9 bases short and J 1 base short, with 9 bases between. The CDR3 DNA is TGTGCCAGTACCCCCTATAACTATGGCTACACCTTC. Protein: CASTPYNYGYTF.

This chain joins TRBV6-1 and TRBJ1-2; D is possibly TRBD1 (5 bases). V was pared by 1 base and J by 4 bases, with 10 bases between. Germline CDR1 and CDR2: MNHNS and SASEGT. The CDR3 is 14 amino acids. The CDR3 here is CASSEGGRVYGYTF. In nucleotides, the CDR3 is TGTGCCAGCAGTGAAGGGGGCCGGGTCTATGGCTACACCTTC.

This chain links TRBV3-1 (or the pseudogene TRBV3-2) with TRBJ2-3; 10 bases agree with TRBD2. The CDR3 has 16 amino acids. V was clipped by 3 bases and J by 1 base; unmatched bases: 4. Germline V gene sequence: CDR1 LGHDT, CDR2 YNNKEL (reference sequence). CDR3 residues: CASSQHTSGGTDTQYF. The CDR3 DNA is TGTGCCAGCAGCCAGCATACTAGCGGGGGCACAGATACGCAGTATTTT.

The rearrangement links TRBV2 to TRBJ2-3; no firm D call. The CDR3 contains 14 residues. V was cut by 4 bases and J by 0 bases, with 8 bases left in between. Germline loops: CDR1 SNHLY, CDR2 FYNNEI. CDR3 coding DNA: TGTGCCAGCAGTGGTGGGCTGAGCACAGATACGCAGTATTTT. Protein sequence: CASSGGLSTDTQYF.

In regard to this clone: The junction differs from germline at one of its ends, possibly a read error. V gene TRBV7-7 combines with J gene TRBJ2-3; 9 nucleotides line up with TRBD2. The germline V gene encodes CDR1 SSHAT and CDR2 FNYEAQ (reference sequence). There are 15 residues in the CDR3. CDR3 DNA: TGTGCTAGCAGCACCGGGACTAGCTCCCCAGATACGCAGTATTTT. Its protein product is CASSTGTSSPDTQYF. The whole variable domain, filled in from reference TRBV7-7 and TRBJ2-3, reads GAGVSQSPRYKVTKRGQDVTLRCDPISSHATLYWYQQALGQGPEFLTYFNYEAQPDKSGLPSDRFSAERPEGSISTLTIQRTEQRDSAMYRCASSTGTSSPDTQYFGPGTRLTVL.